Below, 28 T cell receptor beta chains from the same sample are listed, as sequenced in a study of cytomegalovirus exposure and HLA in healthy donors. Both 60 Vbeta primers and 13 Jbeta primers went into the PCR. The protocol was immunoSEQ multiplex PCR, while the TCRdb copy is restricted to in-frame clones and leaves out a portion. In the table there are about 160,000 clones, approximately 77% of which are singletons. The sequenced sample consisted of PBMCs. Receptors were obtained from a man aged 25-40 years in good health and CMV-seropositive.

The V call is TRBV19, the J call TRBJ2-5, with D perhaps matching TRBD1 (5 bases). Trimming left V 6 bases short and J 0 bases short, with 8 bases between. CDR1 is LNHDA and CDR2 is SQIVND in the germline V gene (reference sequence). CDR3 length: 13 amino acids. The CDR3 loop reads CASRSDNQETQYF. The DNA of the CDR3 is TGTGCCAGTAGGTCGGACAACCAAGAGACCCAGTACTTC.

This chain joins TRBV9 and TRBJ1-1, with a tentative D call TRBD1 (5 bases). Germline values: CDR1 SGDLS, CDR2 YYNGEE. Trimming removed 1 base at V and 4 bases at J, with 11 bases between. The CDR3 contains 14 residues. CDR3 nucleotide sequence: TGTGCCAGCAGCGTATCTGGGGCAGCCACTGAAGCTTTCTTT. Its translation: CASSVSGAATEAFF.

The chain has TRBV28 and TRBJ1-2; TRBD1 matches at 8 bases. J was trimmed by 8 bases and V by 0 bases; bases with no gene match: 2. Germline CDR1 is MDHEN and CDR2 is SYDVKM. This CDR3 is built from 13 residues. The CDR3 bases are TGTGCCAGCAGTTTATGGACAGGGGACGGCTACACCTTC. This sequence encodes CASSLWTGDGYTF.

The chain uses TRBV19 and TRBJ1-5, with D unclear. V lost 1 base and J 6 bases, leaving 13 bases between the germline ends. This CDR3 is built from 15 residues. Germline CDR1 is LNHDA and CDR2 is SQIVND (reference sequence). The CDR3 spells CASSIVAVLGQPQHF. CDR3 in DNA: TGTGCCAGTAGTATAGTCGCAGTGCTAGGTCAGCCCCAGCATTTT.

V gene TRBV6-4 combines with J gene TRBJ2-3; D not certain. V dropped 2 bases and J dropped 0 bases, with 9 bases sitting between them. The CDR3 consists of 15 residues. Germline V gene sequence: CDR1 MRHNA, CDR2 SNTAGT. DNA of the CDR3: TGTGCCAGCAGTGACGTCCAGGCTAGCACAGATACGCAGTATTTT. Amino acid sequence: CASSDVQASTDTQYF.

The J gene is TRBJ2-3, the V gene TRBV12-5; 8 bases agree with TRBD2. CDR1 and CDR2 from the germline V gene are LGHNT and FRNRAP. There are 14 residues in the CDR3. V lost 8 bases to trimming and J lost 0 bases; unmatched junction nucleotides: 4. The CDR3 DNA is TGTGCTAGTTTACGGGGGGGAAGCACAGATACGCAGTATTTT. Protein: CASLRGGSTDTQYF.

This CDR3 reads CASSPRTGDYGYTF. The CDR3 nucleotides read TGTGCCAGCAGCCCCAGAACAGGGGACTATGGCTACACCTTC. The V call is TRBV7-8, the J call TRBJ1-2; TRBD1 agrees at 7 bases. CDR1 is SGHVS, CDR2 FQNEAQ, per germline. This CDR3 has 14 amino acids. The V segment lost 5 bases and the J segment 3 bases; nucleotides outside the gene matches: 6.

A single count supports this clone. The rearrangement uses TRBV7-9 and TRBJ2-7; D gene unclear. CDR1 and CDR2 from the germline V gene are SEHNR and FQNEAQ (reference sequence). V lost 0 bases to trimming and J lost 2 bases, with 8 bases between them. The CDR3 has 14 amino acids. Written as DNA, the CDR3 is TGTGCCAGCAGCTTAGCGTACAGAGCCTACGAGCAGTACTTC. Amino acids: CASSLAYRAYEQYF.

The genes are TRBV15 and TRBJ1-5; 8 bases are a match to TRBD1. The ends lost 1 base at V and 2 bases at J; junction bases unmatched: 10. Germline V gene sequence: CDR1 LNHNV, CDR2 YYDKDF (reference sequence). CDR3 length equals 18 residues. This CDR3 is CATSRGSGRGHGNQPQHF. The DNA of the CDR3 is TGTGCCACCAGCAGAGGATCTGGCAGGGGGCATGGCAATCAGCCCCAGCATTTT.

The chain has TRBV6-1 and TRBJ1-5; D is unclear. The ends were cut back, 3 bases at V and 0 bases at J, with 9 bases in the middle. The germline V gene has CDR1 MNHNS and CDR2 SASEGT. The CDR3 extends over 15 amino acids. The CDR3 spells CASSDYGDSNQPQHF. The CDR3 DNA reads TGTGCCAGCAGTGATTACGGGGATAGCAATCAGCCCCAGCATTTT.

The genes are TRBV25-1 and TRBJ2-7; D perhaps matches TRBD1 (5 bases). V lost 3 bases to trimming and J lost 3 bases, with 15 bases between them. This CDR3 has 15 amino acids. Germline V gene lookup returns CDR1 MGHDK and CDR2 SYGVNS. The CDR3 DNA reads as TGTGCCAGCAGTGACCGACAGAAAAATAACTACGAGCAGTACTTC. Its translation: CASSDRQKNNYEQYF.

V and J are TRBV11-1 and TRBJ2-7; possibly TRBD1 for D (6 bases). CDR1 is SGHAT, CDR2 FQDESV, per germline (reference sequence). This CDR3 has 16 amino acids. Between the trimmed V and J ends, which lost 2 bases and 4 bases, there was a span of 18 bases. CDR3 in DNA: TGTGCCAGCAGCTTAAGCAGGGACATTGAACTGTACGAGCAGTACTTC. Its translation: CASSLSRDIELYEQYF. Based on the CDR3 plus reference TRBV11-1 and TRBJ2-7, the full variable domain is EAEVAQSPRYKITEKSQAVAFWCDPISGHATLYWYRQILGQGPELLVQFQDESVVDDSQLPKDRFSAERLKGVDSTLKIQPAELGDSAMYLCASSLSRDIELYEQYFGPGTRLTVT.

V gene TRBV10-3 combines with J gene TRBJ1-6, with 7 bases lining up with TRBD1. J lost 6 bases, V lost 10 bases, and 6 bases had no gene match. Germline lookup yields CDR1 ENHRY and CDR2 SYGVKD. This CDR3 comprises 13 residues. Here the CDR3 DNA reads TGTGCCAATGGACAGGCCCTTAATTCACCCCTCCACTTT. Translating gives CANGQALNSPLHF.

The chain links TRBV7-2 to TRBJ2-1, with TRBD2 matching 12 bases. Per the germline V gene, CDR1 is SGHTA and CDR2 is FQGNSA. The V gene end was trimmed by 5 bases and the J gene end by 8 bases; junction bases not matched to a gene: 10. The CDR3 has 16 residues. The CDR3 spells CASSRSASGGAHEQFF. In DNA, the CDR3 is TGTGCCAGCAGCCGCTCAGCTAGCGGGGGGGCCCATGAGCAGTTCTTC.

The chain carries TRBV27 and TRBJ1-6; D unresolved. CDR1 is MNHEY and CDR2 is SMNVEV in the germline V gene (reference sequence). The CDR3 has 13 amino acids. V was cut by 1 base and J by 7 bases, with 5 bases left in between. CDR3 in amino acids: CASSLYLNSPLHF. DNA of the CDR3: TGTGCCAGCAGTTTATATCTCAATTCACCCCTCCACTTT.

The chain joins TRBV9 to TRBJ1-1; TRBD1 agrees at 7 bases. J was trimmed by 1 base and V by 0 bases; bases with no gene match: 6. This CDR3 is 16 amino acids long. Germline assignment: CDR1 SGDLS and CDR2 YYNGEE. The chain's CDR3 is CASSVGPGGGNTEAFF. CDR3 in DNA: TGTGCCAGCAGCGTAGGTCCAGGGGGAGGGAACACTGAAGCTTTCTTT.

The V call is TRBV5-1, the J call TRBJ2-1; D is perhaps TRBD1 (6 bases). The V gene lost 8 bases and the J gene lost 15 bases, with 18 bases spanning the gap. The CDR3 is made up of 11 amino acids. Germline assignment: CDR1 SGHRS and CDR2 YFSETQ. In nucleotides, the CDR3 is TGCGCCAGTCAGGGAACAGGGTCGATGTTCTTC. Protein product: CASQGTGSMFF.

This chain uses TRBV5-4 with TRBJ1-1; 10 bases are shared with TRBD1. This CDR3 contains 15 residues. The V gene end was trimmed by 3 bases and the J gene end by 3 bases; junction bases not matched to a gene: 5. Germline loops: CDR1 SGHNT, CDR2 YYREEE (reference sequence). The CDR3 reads CASSSSGTGDTEAFF. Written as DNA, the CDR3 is TGTGCCAGCAGCTCTTCCGGGACAGGGGACACTGAAGCTTTCTTT.

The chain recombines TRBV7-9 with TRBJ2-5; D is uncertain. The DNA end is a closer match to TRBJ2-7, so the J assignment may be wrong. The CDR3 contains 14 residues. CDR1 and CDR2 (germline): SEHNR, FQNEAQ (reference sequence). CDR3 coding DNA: TGTGCCAGCAGCGCCCGTAGTTTTGACTACGAGCAGTACTTC. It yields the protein CASSARSFDYEQYF.

The CDR3 protein is CAWSSGLAGLETQYF. The DNA for the CDR3 is TGTGCCTGGAGTTCTGGACTAGCGGGGTTGGAGACCCAGTACTTC. This chain links TRBV30 with TRBJ2-5; 12 nucleotides agree with TRBD2. Per the germline V gene, CDR1 is GTSNPN and CDR2 is SVGIG (reference sequence). With 2 bases clipped from V and 5 bases from J, the junction kept 6 bases outside the gene matches. The length of the CDR3 is 15 residues.

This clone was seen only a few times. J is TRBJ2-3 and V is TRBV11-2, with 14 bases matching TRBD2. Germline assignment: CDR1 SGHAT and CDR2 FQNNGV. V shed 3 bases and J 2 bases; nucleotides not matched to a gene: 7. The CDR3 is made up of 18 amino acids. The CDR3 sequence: CASSFPTSGGAATDTQYF. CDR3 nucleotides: TGTGCCAGCAGCTTCCCGACTAGCGGGGGGGCCGCCACAGATACGCAGTATTTT.

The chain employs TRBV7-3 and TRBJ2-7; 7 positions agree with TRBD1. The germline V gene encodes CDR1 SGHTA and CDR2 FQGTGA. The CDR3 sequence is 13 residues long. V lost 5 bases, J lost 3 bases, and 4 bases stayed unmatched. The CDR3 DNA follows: TGTGCCAGCAGCATGGGACAGAACTACGAGCAGTACTTC. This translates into CASSMGQNYEQYF.

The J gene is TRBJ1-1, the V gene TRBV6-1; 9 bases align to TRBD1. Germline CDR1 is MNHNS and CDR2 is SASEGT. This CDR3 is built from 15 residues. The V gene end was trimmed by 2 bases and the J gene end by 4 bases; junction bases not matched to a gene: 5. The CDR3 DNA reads TGTGCCAGCAGTGAAAACAGGGGGCTGAGCACTGAAGCTTTCTTT. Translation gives CASSENRGLSTEAFF.

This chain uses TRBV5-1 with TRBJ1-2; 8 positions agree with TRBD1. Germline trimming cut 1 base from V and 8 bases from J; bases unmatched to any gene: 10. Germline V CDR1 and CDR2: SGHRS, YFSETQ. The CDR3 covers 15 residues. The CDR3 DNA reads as TGCGCCAGCAGCTTGTTTTCGGACAGGGAAGAGGGCTACACCTTC. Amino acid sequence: CASSLFSDREEGYTF.

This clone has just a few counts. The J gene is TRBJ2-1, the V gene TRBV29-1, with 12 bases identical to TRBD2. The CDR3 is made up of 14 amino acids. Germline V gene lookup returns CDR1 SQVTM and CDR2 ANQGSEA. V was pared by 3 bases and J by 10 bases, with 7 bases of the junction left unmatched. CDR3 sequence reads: CSVDLAGGFKEQFF. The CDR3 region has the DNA TGCAGCGTTGACCTAGCGGGGGGGTTCAAAGAGCAGTTCTTC.

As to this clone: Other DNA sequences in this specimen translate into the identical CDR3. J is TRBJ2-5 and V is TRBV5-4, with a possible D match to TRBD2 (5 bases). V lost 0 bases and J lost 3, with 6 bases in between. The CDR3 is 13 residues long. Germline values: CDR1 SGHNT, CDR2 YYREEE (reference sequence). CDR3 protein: CASSLAGKETQYF. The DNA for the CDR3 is TGTGCCAGCAGCTTGGCGGGGAAAGAGACCCAGTACTTC.

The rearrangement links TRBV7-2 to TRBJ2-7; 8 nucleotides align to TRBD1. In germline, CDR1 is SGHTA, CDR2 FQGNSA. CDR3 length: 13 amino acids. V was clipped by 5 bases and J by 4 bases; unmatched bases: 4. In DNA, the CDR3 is TGTGCCAGCAGCCCCTACAGGGGGTACGAGCAGTACTTC. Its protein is CASSPYRGYEQYF.

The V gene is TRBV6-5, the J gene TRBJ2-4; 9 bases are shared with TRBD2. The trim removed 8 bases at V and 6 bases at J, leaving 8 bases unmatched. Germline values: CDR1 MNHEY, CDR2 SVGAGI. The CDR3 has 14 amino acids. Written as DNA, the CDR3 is TGTGCCAGCCAATTTAGCGGGGGTGGAAACATTCAGTACTTC. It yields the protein CASQFSGGGNIQYF.